The next 10 T cell receptor beta chains were all read from a single sample in a study of blood T cell repertoires in COVID-19. Profiling relied on immunoSEQ multiplex PCR, and the TCRdb table lists in-frame clones only, not all of them. The sample records over 200,000 clones, almost 85% being singletons. The sample was PBMCs or T cells enriched from blood (not recorded which). These receptors were obtained from a man between 40 and 49 years old who had recovered from COVID-19.

At least ten counts were recorded for this clone. CDR3 sequence (DNA): TGTGCCAGCTCACCACCGACGGGGGGACAGGATGAAGCTTTCTTT. Its translation: CASSPPTGGQDEAFF. The chain uses TRBV18 and TRBJ1-1, with 8 bases that match TRBD1. The CDR3 sequence is 15 residues long. Germline V gene sequence: CDR1 KGHSH, CDR2 LQKENI. V shed 0 bases and J 7 bases; nucleotides not matched to a gene: 7.

V is TRBV29-1 and J is TRBJ1-6; the match to TRBD1 covers 9 bases. V trimming: 8 bases; J trimming: 12 bases; junction bases outside the gene matches: 8. CDR3 length equals 12 residues. The germline V gene encodes CDR1 SQVTM and CDR2 ANQGSEA. CDR3 residues: CSSRTGEGPLHF. The CDR3, as DNA: TGCAGCTCCCGGACAGGGGAAGGACCCCTCCACTTT.

CDR3 amino acids: CASVTGSSETQYF. CDR3 nucleotide sequence: TGTGCCAGCGTTACAGGGTCTTCGGAGACCCAGTACTTC. This rearrangement joins TRBV7-6 to TRBJ2-5; D might be TRBD1 (6 bases). Trimming pared 8 bases from V and 5 bases from J, leaving 15 bases between. CDR1 and CDR2 (germline): SGHVS, FNYEAQ. The CDR3 is 13 residues long.

For this clone: Relative to the germline gene, one junction end is altered; a read error may explain this. The chain couples TRBV24-1 to TRBJ2-1; 11 bases are a match to TRBD1. The CDR3 runs to 17 residues. Germline CDR1 and CDR2: KGHDR and SFDVKD. The CDR3 nucleotides read TGTGCCACCAGAGATTCACGACCCGGGACAGGGGGAGATGAGCAGTTCTTC. It yields the protein CATRDSRPGTGGDEQFF.

About this clone itself: The identical CDR3 is also encoded by other nucleotide sequences in the sample. V gene TRBV2 combines with J gene TRBJ2-2, with TRBD1 matching 7 bases. This CDR3 has 15 amino acids. The V and J ends lost 6 bases and 0 bases, in that order; junction bases with no gene match: 4. Germline assignment: CDR1 SNHLY and CDR2 FYNNEI. CDR3 protein: CASRRQGANTGELFF. The CDR3 region has the DNA TGTGCCAGCAGGCGACAGGGTGCGAACACCGGGGAGCTGTTTTTT.

The V gene is TRBV6-2 or TRBV6-3, the J gene TRBJ2-7, with 11 bases aligning to TRBD2. Germline CDR1 reads MNHEY; CDR2 reads SVGEGT. Trimming at V came to 0 bases and at J to 6 bases, leaving 10 bases not matched to a gene. The CDR3 extends over 17 amino acids. The CDR3 sequence is CASSYSSQGTSGIEQYF. CDR3 nucleotides: TGTGCCAGCAGTTACTCGTCCCAAGGGACTAGCGGTATCGAGCAGTACTTC.

The chain combines TRBV5-4 with TRBJ2-7, with D uncertain. The CDR3 contains 13 residues. Germline lookup yields CDR1 SGHNT and CDR2 YYREEE (reference sequence). V lost 4 bases, J lost 3 bases, and 11 bases lay in between. The CDR3 DNA sequence: TGTGCCAGCAGCCTGGTGACGGGCTACGAGCAGTACTTC. It translates to CASSLVTGYEQYF.

V gene TRBV5-1 combines with J gene TRBJ1-6, with 10 bases aligning to TRBD1. CDR3 length equals 16 residues. Trimming at V came to 0 bases and at J to 8 bases, leaving 5 bases not matched to a gene. Germline-derived CDR1 and CDR2 are SGHRS and YFSETQ. The CDR3 DNA follows: TGCGCCAGCAGCTTGGCGGGACAGGGGAGGGATTCACCCCTCCACTTT. This encodes CASSLAGQGRDSPLHF.

The chain combines TRBV7-3 with TRBJ2-1; 10 nucleotides align to TRBD1. With V trimmed by 2 bases and J by 9 bases, 10 bases remained unmatched. CDR3 length equals 16 residues. Germline V gives CDR1 SGHTA, CDR2 FQGTGA. In DNA, the CDR3 is TGTGCCAGCAGCTTACCCTTGACAGGGGGCTTGAGTGAGCAGTTCTTC. Amino acid sequence: CASSLPLTGGLSEQFF.

V usage is TRBV28 and J usage is TRBJ2-2; 7 bases agree with TRBD1. Germline V gene lookup returns CDR1 MDHEN and CDR2 SYDVKM. CDR3 length: 13 residues. J was trimmed by 7 bases and V by 7 bases; bases with no gene match: 6. The CDR3 coding sequence is TGTGCCAGCAATACAGGGGAGATCGGGGAGCTGTTTTTT. This codes for CASNTGEIGELFF.